This T cell receptor (beta chain) was identified in a study of metastatic and nonmetastatic thyroid tumors. CDR3 size: 16 residues. The V end lost 1 base, the J end lost 3 bases, and 13 bases lay between the germline ends. CDR1 and CDR2 (germline): LNHDA, SQIVND (reference sequence). Before thyroid surgery, none of the patients had received any treatment. TCRdb ran MiXCR on the PCR reads. Of 21,000 or so clones detected, roughly 14% appear once; the ten largest clones hold around 19%. The sequencing sample was made of blood. V is TRBV19 and J is TRBJ1-5, with unresolved D. This sequence originates from a female donor with papillary thyroid cancer or a benign thyroid nodule (not recorded which). Some clones in this sample may be carry-over from other donors' samples. The CDR3 region is CASSIGDTTFNQPQHF. CDR3 bases: TGTGCCAGTAGTATAGGAGACACGACCTTCAATCAGCCCCAGCATTTT.